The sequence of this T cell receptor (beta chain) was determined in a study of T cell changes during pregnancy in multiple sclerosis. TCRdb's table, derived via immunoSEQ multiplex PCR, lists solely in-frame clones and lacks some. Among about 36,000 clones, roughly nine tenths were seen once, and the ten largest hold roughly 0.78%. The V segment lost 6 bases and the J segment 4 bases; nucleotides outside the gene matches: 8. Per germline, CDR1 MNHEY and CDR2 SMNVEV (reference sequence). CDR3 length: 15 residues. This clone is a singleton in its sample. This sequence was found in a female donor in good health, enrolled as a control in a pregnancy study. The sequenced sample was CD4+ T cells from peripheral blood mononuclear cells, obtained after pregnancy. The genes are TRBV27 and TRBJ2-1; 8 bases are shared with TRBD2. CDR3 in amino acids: CASSPSSGPYNEQFF. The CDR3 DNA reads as TGTGCCAGCAGCCCGTCTAGCGGGCCGTACAATGAGCAGTTCTTC.